The clone carrying this T cell receptor beta chain was counted a few times. The antigen remains unidentified. The data derive from a study of cytomegalovirus exposure and HLA in healthy donors. The germline V gene has CDR1 LNHDA and CDR2 SQIVND (reference sequence). Losses at the gene ends were 5 bases for V and 0 bases for J; bases not matched to a gene: 3. This CDR3 comprises 16 residues. General study points: Later analysis revealed greater clonal expansion in HLA-associated TCR beta chains than in equally common others.

PCR was performed using 60 Vbeta and 13 Jbeta primers. In the study's own analysis: Roughly 73 million unique TCR beta chains, some 9.9 million of them shared, were counted by a later analysis. Produced via immunoSEQ multiplex PCR; TCRdb's table is partial and in-frame only. From that table come the V and J calls and clone size; the DNA was used to work out D and trimming. The table lists about 98,000 clones, around two thirds of them singletons, with less than 2% in the top ten. The sequenced sample consisted of PBMCs. V usage is TRBV19 and J usage is TRBJ2-1; 11 nucleotides agree with TRBD2. The clonotype was recovered from a male donor in good health and CMV-seronegative. CDR3 sequence: CASSRTSGRSYNEQFF. DNA for the CDR3: TGTGCCAGTAGTCGGACTAGCGGGCGCTCCTACAATGAGCAGTTCTTC.